This T cell receptor (beta chain) was identified in a study of T cell responses to AZD1222 COVID-19 vaccine. TCRdb keeps only in-frame clones here, not all; method: immunoSEQ multiplex PCR. The table shows 97,000 or so clones, with approximately 81% occurring only once. This CDR3 region has 17 residues. Germline V gene data show CDR1 as MGHRA and CDR2 as YSYEKL. The trim removed 0 bases at V and 4 bases at J, leaving 6 bases unmatched. The specimen was peripheral blood, collected on day 0 of AZD1222 vaccination. V and J are TRBV4-1 and TRBJ1-6, with 7 bases identical to TRBD1. This receptor was identified in an adult in good health. The CDR3 sequence: CASSQDIWGQYNSPLHF. CDR3 DNA sequence: TGCGCCAGCAGCCAAGATATCTGGGGACAGTATAATTCACCCCTCCACTTT.